Here is one T cell receptor beta chain with its context. Its antigen remains unknown. Per sample, no less than 5 micrograms of total RNA were extracted. The germline V gene has CDR1 MDHEN and CDR2 SYDVKM. The CDR3 covers 15 residues. V was cut by 6 bases and J by 0 bases, with 14 bases left in between. Sample-barcoded 5' priming and a J-beta primer mix drove a second PCR of roughly 6 to 12 cycles. TCRdb used MiXCR to reprocess the 5' RACE reads, holding one entry per CDR3 protein. The table shows under 950,000 distinct CDR3 sequences, with about a fifth occurring only once. The record originates from a study of blood T cells in healthy people across ages. General observations from the study: Bulk PBMC profiling left naive and antigen-experienced comparisons inconclusive. The fall in TCR beta diversity per million T cells was roughly linear with age.

The TCR comes from a man aged 65 to 79 in good health. The specimen was blood. The V and J genes are TRBV28 and TRBJ2-5; maybe TRBD1 (6 bases). Written as DNA, the CDR3 is TGTGCCAGCAGCCGGGACACCTCGTACCAAGAGACCCAGTACTTC. Its translation: CASSRDTSYQETQYF.